The sequence of this T cell receptor beta chain was determined in a study of beta chain features in type 1 diabetes. Over 95% purity was reached by all sorted populations. The whole isolated RNA underwent reverse transcription, so sequencing captured expressed TCRB transcripts. Only in-frame clones appear in the TCRdb table, and some are missing; sequencing was by immunoSEQ multiplex PCR. The repertoire holds about 410,000 clones, with roughly 13% as singletons. The CDR3 consists of 13 residues. The V gene lost 0 bases and the J gene lost 5 bases, with 8 bases spanning the gap. CDR1 is SGDLS and CDR2 is YYNGEE in the germline V gene.

The clonotype comes from a man aged 30 to 39 in good health. The sequencing input was naive CD4+ T cells from blood. J is TRBJ2-5 and V is TRBV9, with a possible D match to TRBD2 (6 bases). The CDR3 region is CASSVGAGETQYF. The CDR3 nucleotides read TGTGCCAGCAGCGTAGGGGCGGGGGAGACCCAGTACTTC.